This T cell receptor (beta chain) came from a study of blood T cell repertoires in COVID-19 (dated by TCRdb to 2020 to 2022). Study-level background: The collaborator samples originated in the United States, Italy and Spain and spanned the acute and convalescent phases of COVID-19. The material from the prospective study consisted of cDNA or gDNA derived from T cells, B-cell-depleted T cells, or PBMCs. Deeply sampled blood TCRbeta repertoires from subjects exposed to, actively infected with, or recovered from COVID-19 were included in the dataset. The repertoires were released in a freely available public database intended as a resource for research on the immune response to SARS-CoV-2. Samples were obtained from the ongoing ImmuneRACE study (first 160 participants) and from over a thousand subjects provided by 6 global collaborators. The sample metadata nearly always contained a de-identified subject ID, COVID-19 status, age in years and sex. Where HLA class I and class II types were available, the types were taken from metadata supplied by the sample provider, not from assay-based typing. Broader findings and caveats from the paper: Clinical and demographic metadata were provided uncurated, with the amount varying by source and participant.

The immunoSEQ Assay, a bias-controlled multiplex PCR, was used to amplify TCRbeta CDR3 regions from genomic DNA. Under the source paper's analysis protocol: The number of nucleated cells in each sample was estimated by amplification of reference gene primers within the assay. To quantify the absolute abundance of each unique TCRbeta CDR3 rearrangement, sequence reads were collapsed and filtered. For each sample, productive Simpson clonality was calculated as the square root of Simpson's diversity index over productive rearrangements. The source is immuneACCESS, and TCRdb retained only in-frame sequences with V and J called. Part of the clones is not carried over; for the studies checked, unresolved V genes explain less than half of this, and the remainder is unexplained. The V and J calls and clone size come from that table; D and trimming were worked out from the DNA. In all, the sample holds 400,000 or so clones, and roughly 87% of those were seen once. The top ten clones comprise around 2.1% of the sample.

Participants in the prospective study were enrolled through a virtual design, were aged roughly 18 to 100 years, and lived in some 24 United States geographic areas. To assign participants to cohorts, the prospective study relied on clinical history that participants themselves reported in a screening survey and a study questionnaire. Each participant in the prospective study had whole blood, serum and a nasopharyngeal or oropharyngeal swab collected by mobile phlebotomists. Over an approximately two-month period, participants in the prospective study had the option of providing additional blood draws and questionnaires. Blood samples from the prospective study were shipped frozen or at room temperature prior to DNA extraction. V gives up 1 base and J gives up 2 bases, and the segment between their germline ends measures 11 bases. Its CDR3 holds 15 amino acids, cysteine through phenylalanine. CDR3 DNA only is kept here, 45 bases in frame from base 1. Taken from the germline V gene (reference sequence), the CDR1 and CDR2 loops are SEHNR and FQNEAQ.

This clone was counted a single time. The clone's antigen remains unknown. No base quality information exists; no much larger clone differs at one position. The material sequenced was PBMCs or T cells enriched from blood (not recorded which). The chain is made from TRBV7-9 and TRBJ1-2; the D gene is perhaps TRBD1, on 5 matching bases. The sequence was collected from a woman aged 40 to 50 with acute COVID-19. The DNA is as follows: TGTGCCAGCAGCTTAGAGACAGCGCAGAACTATGGCTACACCTTC. This is translated as CASSLETAQNYGYTF.